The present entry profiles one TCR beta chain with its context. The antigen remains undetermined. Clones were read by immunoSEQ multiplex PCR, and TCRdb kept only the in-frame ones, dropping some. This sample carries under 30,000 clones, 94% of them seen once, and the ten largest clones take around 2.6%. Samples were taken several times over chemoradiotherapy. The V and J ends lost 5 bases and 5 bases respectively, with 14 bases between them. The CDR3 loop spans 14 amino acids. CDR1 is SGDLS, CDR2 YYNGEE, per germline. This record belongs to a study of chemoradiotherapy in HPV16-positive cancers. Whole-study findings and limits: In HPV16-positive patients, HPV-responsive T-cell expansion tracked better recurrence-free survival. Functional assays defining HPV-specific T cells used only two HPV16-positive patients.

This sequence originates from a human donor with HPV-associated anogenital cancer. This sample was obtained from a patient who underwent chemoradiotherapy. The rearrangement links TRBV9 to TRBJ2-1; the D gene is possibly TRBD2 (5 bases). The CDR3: CASSIPGNNNEQFF. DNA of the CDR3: TGTGCCAGCAGTATCCCGGGGAATAACAATGAGCAGTTCTTC.